The 12 T cell receptor beta chains below all came from one sample that was sequenced in a study of radiation and T cells in renal cell carcinoma. Profiled with immunoSEQ multiplex PCR; TCRdb holds only in-frame clones, not every one. Of more than 15,000 clones listed, approximately 59% are singletons. Treatment in this sample: treatment-naive control, cytoreductive nephrectomy. The specimen was tumor tissue, collected from a patient whose treatment was nephrectomy without radiotherapy. The receptors originated from a man between 45 and 60 years old with renal cell carcinoma.

This clone was seen more than once but under ten times. The chain carries TRBV28 and TRBJ2-5; no firm D call. V was shortened by 8 bases and J by 4 bases, with 5 bases between the two germline ends. From germline, CDR1 is MDHEN and CDR2 SYDVKM. The CDR3 length is 10 residues. The chain's CDR3 is CASGRETQYF. CDR3 nucleotide sequence: TGTGCCAGCGGCCGAGAGACCCAGTACTTC.

The chain uses TRBV27 and TRBJ2-3, with D tentatively TRBD1 (6 bases). V was clipped by 10 bases and J by 0 bases, with 11 bases between them. The CDR3 sequence is 13 residues long. Germline V gene sequence: CDR1 MNHEY, CDR2 SMNVEV (reference sequence). The CDR3 nucleotides read TGTGCCATCGCGGACAGTAGCACAGATACGCAGTATTTT. It translates to CAIADSSTDTQYF.

The chain has TRBV27 and TRBJ1-1; 9 bases match TRBD1. The CDR3 has 15 residues. V was clipped by 5 bases and J by 4 bases; unmatched bases: 8. Germline-derived CDR1 and CDR2 are MNHEY and SMNVEV (reference sequence). CDR3 coding DNA: TGTGCCAGCAGTCTGGACAGGGGAGTGAGCACTGAAGCTTTCTTT. This codes for CASSLDRGVSTEAFF.

The chain carries TRBV2 and TRBJ1-2; TRBD1 matches 8 bases. V shed 4 bases, J shed 8 bases, and the junction held 6 bases outside the gene matches. In germline, CDR1 is SNHLY, CDR2 FYNNEI. The length of the CDR3 is 13 residues. In DNA form, the CDR3 reads TGTGCCAGCAGTGCGACAGGGGCGAACGGCTACACCTTC. Protein sequence: CASSATGANGYTF.

The chain employs TRBV20-1 and TRBJ1-1; 8 positions match TRBD1. In germline, CDR1 is DFQATT, CDR2 SNEGSKA (reference sequence). CDR3 length: 11 residues. V dropped 6 bases and J dropped 9; count of bases not matched to a gene: 6. CDR3 nucleotide sequence: TGCAGTGCAGCCCAGGGGGCGCAAGCTTTCTTT. Protein product: CSAAQGAQAFF.

The table lists this clone with a few counts. Sequence at one end of the junction differs from germline and may be a read error. The chain uses TRBV7-7 and TRBJ2-1, with 7 bases aligning to TRBD2. Per germline, CDR1 SSHAT and CDR2 FNYEAQ (reference sequence). This CDR3 contains 13 residues. The DNA of the CDR3 is TGTGCTAGCAGCTTAGGGAGGGACGGTGAGCAGTTCTTC. Translating it yields CASSLGRDGEQFF.

This clone turned up a few times. The chain carries TRBV6-4 and TRBJ1-1; TRBD1 matches 7 bases. Germline V gene lookup returns CDR1 MRHNA and CDR2 SNTAGT. With 6 bases clipped from V and 1 base from J, the junction kept 2 bases outside the gene matches. This CDR3 is built from 13 residues. The CDR3 here is CASRTGPNTEAFF. The CDR3 coding sequence is TGTGCCAGCAGGACAGGGCCGAACACTGAAGCTTTCTTT.

This chain links TRBV11-1 with TRBJ1-6; a weak D match, TRBD1 (5 bases). Trimming removed 1 base at V and 9 bases at J, with 16 bases between. The CDR3 totals 16 residues. Germline loops: CDR1 SGHAT, CDR2 FQDESV (reference sequence). DNA of the CDR3: TGTGCCAGCAGCTTAGGTGGAGGGGTTGTGTTTTCACCCCTCCACTTT. Protein product: CASSLGGGVVFSPLHF.

The V and J genes are TRBV5-1 and TRBJ2-1; 7 nucleotides match TRBD2. The V segment lost 3 bases and the J segment 3 bases; nucleotides outside the gene matches: 15. Germline-derived CDR1 and CDR2 are SGHRS and YFSETQ. This CDR3 region has 18 residues. CDR3 bases: TGCGCCAGCAGCTCGGCGGGTGGGCTAGCGGCTAACTACAATGAGCAGTTCTTC. Residues: CASSSAGGLAANYNEQFF.

The chain combines TRBV14 with TRBJ2-7; D not certain. CDR3 length equals 12 residues. Per the germline V gene, CDR1 is SGHDN and CDR2 is FVKESK. Trimming took off 6 bases at V and 6 bases at J, with 12 bases between the two ends. The DNA of the CDR3 is TGTGCCAGCAGTCTGGACCAGATCGAGCAGTACTTC. Protein product: CASSLDQIEQYF.

There are a few counts of this clone. The chain employs TRBV18 and TRBJ2-1; unclear D gene. CDR1 KGHSH and CDR2 LQKENI come from the germline V gene. V was pared by 1 base and J by 1 base, with 11 bases between. This CDR3 is built from 16 residues. CDR3 protein: CASSPLLRVSYNEQFF. The CDR3 nucleotides are TGTGCCAGCTCACCACTTCTGCGAGTGTCCTACAATGAGCAGTTCTTC.

This clone was detected only a few times. This chain connects TRBV15 to TRBJ2-5; 8 bases align to TRBD2. CDR3 size: 16 residues. Germline V gene lookup returns CDR1 LNHNV and CDR2 YYDKDF (reference sequence). V shed 1 base, J shed 4 bases, and the junction held 8 bases outside the gene matches. This CDR3 reads CATSRGSSGEVETQYF. The CDR3 region has the DNA TGTGCCACCAGCAGAGGGAGTAGCGGGGAGGTAGAGACCCAGTACTTC.